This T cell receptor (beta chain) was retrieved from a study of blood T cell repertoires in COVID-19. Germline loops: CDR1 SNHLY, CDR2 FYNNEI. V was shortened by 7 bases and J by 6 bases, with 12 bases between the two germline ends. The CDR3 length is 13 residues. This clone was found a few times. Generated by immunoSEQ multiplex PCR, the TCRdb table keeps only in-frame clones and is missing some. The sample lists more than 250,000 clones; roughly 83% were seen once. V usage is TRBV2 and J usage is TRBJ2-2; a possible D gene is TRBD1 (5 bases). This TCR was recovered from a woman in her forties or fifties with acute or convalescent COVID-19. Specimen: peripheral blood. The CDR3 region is CASNQGLAGELFF. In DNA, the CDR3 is TGTGCCAGCAATCAGGGTCTTGCCGGGGAGCTGTTTTTT.